Below, 23 T cell receptor beta chains from the same sample are listed, as sequenced in a study of T cell changes during pregnancy in multiple sclerosis. TCRdb keeps only in-frame clones here, not all; method: immunoSEQ multiplex PCR. The top ten hold roughly 6.9% of the sample, which has 20,000 to 25,000 clones, roughly 90% seen once. The sequencing here drew on CD8+ T cells from peripheral blood mononuclear cells, taken in the first trimester of pregnancy. The receptors originated from a female donor with multiple sclerosis, enrolled in a pregnancy study.

The rearrangement links TRBV27 to TRBJ1-1, with a weak D call TRBD1 (6 bases). This CDR3 has 14 amino acids. CDR1 is MNHEY and CDR2 is SMNVEV in the germline V gene (reference sequence). The V gene lost 2 bases and the J gene lost 4 bases, with 11 bases spanning the gap. The CDR3 sequence is CASSLHTGSTEAFF. CDR3 DNA: TGTGCCAGCAGTTTACATACAGGGAGCACTGAAGCTTTCTTT.

The genes are TRBV28 and TRBJ2-1; D is unclear. With 3 bases removed from V and 8 bases from J, the gap between germline ends came to 14 bases. The CDR3 is 14 amino acids. Germline CDR1 reads MDHEN; CDR2 reads SYDVKM. The CDR3 nucleotides are TGTGCCAGCAGTTTTAATCTGAGAGACTATGAGCAGTTCTTC. It translates to CASSFNLRDYEQFF.

This chain joins TRBV6-6 and TRBJ1-5; 7 bases line up with TRBD1. This CDR3 comprises 15 residues. The junction had 12 bases not matched to a gene; V was cut back by 5 bases and J by 8 bases. Germline CDR1 MNHNY, CDR2 SVGAGI (reference sequence). The CDR3 nucleotides are TGTGCCAGCAGTCGCCGGGACAGCCTTAGGGAGCCCCAGCATTTT. Translated, it gives CASSRRDSLREPQHF.

The chain links TRBV27 to TRBJ2-1, with a tentative D call TRBD1 (5 bases). Germline loops: CDR1 MNHEY, CDR2 SMNVEV (reference sequence). The CDR3 totals 13 residues. The V end was cut by 3 bases, the J end by 6 bases, with 9 bases between. The CDR3 sequence: CASSLGRGNEQFF. CDR3 sequence (DNA): TGTGCCAGCAGTTTGGGGCGCGGCAATGAGCAGTTCTTC.

The chain carries TRBV19 and TRBJ1-5; 9 nucleotides align to TRBD1. The CDR3 totals 16 residues. The V and J ends lost 5 bases and 10 bases, in that order; junction bases with no gene match: 15. CDR1 is LNHDA, CDR2 SQIVND, per germline (reference sequence). CDR3 region: CASSLDRGASNEPQHF. The CDR3 DNA reads TGTGCCAGTAGTCTCGACAGGGGGGCTTCAAATGAACCCCAGCATTTT.

This sequence joins TRBV27 and TRBJ2-7, with D possibly being TRBD1 (6 bases). Deletions cut 5 bases from V and 3 bases from J, with 14 bases between. Germline V lookup: CDR1 MNHEY, CDR2 SMNVEV (reference sequence). This CDR3 is built from 14 residues. The CDR3 protein is CASSNYREYYEQYF. The CDR3 DNA is TGTGCCAGCAGTAACTACAGGGAATACTACGAGCAGTACTTC.

The V gene is TRBV4-1, the J gene TRBJ2-7; 9 bases match TRBD2. The CDR3 extends over 14 amino acids. Germline values: CDR1 MGHRA, CDR2 YSYEKL. V was clipped by 4 bases and J by 2 bases; unmatched bases: 3. The CDR3 nucleotides are TGCGCCAGCAGCCGGACTAGCGAGACCTACGAGCAGTACTTC. Encoded protein: CASSRTSETYEQYF.

The V gene is TRBV2, the J gene TRBJ2-1; D is possibly TRBD1 (6 bases). V was shortened by 5 bases and J by 5 bases, with 13 bases between the two germline ends. Germline V gene data show CDR1 as SNHLY and CDR2 as FYNNEI. The CDR3 covers 14 residues. CDR3 in DNA: TGTGCCAGCAGTTACGAACAGGGAAACAATGAGCAGTTCTTC. Protein: CASSYEQGNNEQFF. The full variable domain, its missing parts supplied by reference TRBV2 and TRBJ2-1, is EPEVTQTPSHQVTQMGQEVILRCVPISNHLYFYWYRQILGQKVEFLVSFYNNEISEKSEIFDDQFSVERPDGSNFTLKIRSTKLEDSAMYFCASSYEQGNNEQFFGPGTRLTVL.

The CDR3 loop is CASSPLRNTEAFF. The CDR3, as DNA: TGCGCCAGCAGCCCCCTGAGGAACACTGAAGCTTTCTTT. The rearrangement links TRBV4-3 to TRBJ1-1; no clear D. Germline assignment: CDR1 LGHNA and CDR2 YSLEER. Trimming stripped 4 bases from V and 1 base from J, with 7 bases between. This CDR3 contains 13 residues.

This clone was observed a single time. This sequence joins TRBV10-3 and TRBJ1-1; D unresolved. This CDR3 comprises 14 residues. Germline V gives CDR1 ENHRY, CDR2 SYGVKD. Trimming removed 2 bases from V and 1 base from J, with 8 bases in between. CDR3 nucleotide sequence: TGTGCCATCAGTGAGCATTTACAGAACACTGAAGCTTTCTTT. This codes for CAISEHLQNTEAFF.

This clone was found once. The rearrangement joins TRBV6-1 to TRBJ2-7; a possible D gene is TRBD1 (6 bases). Between the trimmed V and J ends, which lost 3 bases and 5 bases, there was a span of 14 bases. This CDR3 has 14 residues. The V gene's germline CDR1 is MNHNS and CDR2 SASEGT. CDR3 sequence (DNA): TGTGCCAGCAGTGAGTGGGCCAGGGGCCACGAGCAGTACTTC. It codes for CASSEWARGHEQYF.

The count of this clone is one. This chain uses TRBV29-1 with TRBJ2-3; D ambiguous. The CDR3 is 15 residues long. Germline CDR1 and CDR2: SQVTM and ANQGSEA. V was cut by 0 bases and J by 0 bases, with 10 bases left in between. Here the CDR3 reads CSVEENVGSTDTQYF. The DNA of the CDR3 is TGCAGCGTTGAAGAAAACGTCGGTAGCACAGATACGCAGTATTTT.

The chain couples TRBV9 to TRBJ2-1; 13 bases line up with TRBD2. The junction had 2 bases not matched to a gene; V was cut back by 2 bases and J by 0 bases. The CDR3 is 17 amino acids. The V gene's germline CDR1 is SGDLS and CDR2 YYNGEE. CDR3 sequence (DNA): TGTGCCAGCAGCGTCGGGACTAGCGGGAACTCCTACAATGAGCAGTTCTTC. It specifies CASSVGTSGNSYNEQFF.

By sample share, this clone is medium-sized (0.01 to 0.1%). Other DNA sequences from this sample encode an identical CDR3 as well. The V call is TRBV29-1, the J call TRBJ2-2; 10 nucleotides agree with TRBD2. V dropped 6 bases and J dropped 5; count of bases not matched to a gene: 9. Germline V gene data show CDR1 as SQVTM and CDR2 as ANQGSEA. The CDR3 runs 15 residues. DNA for the CDR3: TGCAGCGTCCTAGCGGGAGAGTTTGGGACCGGGGAGCTGTTTTTT. Translation gives CSVLAGEFGTGELFF.

J is TRBJ1-5 and V is TRBV19; no clear D. Between the trimmed V and J ends, which lost 1 base and 2 bases, there was a span of 12 bases. The CDR3 covers 16 residues. CDR1 is LNHDA, CDR2 SQIVND, per germline (reference sequence). The CDR3: CASSIGKGGGNQPQHF. The CDR3 coding sequence is TGTGCCAGTAGTATAGGCAAAGGCGGGGGCAATCAGCCCCAGCATTTT.

The chain links TRBV5-4 to TRBJ2-5; 7 bases fit TRBD1. V was pared by 2 bases and J by 2 bases, with 0 bases of the junction left unmatched. This CDR3 contains 13 residues. Germline V gene lookup returns CDR1 SGHNT and CDR2 YYREEE (reference sequence). The CDR3 DNA follows: TGTGCCAGCAGCTTCAGGGGGCAAGAGACCCAGTACTTC. It is translated as CASSFRGQETQYF. Complete variable domain (other parts from reference TRBV5-4 and TRBJ2-5): ETGVTQSPTHLIKTRGQQVTLRCSSQSGHNTVSWYQQALGQGPQFIFQYYREEENGRGNFPPRFSGLQFPNYSSELNVNALELDDSALYLCASSFRGQETQYFGPGTRLLVL.

The chain employs TRBV15 and TRBJ2-1; possibly TRBD1 for D (5 bases). The CDR3 is 11 residues long. Germline V lookup: CDR1 LNHNV, CDR2 YYDKDF (reference sequence). With 5 bases removed from V and 8 bases from J, the gap between germline ends came to 7 bases. Here the CDR3 reads CATSPGYEQFF. The DNA for the CDR3 is TGTGCCACCAGCCCAGGGTATGAGCAGTTCTTC. The whole variable domain, filled in from reference TRBV15 and TRBJ2-1, reads DAMVIQNPRYQVTQFGKPVTLSCSQTLNHNVMYWYQQKSSQAPKLLFHYYDKDFNNEADTPDNFQSRRPNTSFCFLDIRSPGLGDTAMYLCATSPGYEQFFGPGTRLTVL.

The rearrangement joins TRBV5-1 to TRBJ2-5; D gene unclear. Trimming pared 1 base from V and 3 bases from J, leaving 7 bases between. This CDR3 contains 13 residues. The germline gives CDR1 SGHRS, CDR2 YFSETQ. This CDR3 reads CASSLYAEETQYF. Here the CDR3 DNA reads TGCGCCAGCAGCTTGTATGCGGAAGAGACCCAGTACTTC.

This sequence joins TRBV15 and TRBJ2-7; tentatively, D is TRBD1 (6 bases). The germline CDR1 and CDR2 sequences are LNHNV and YYDKDF (reference sequence). The V gene lost 3 bases and the J gene lost 6 bases, with 12 bases spanning the gap. CDR3 size: 13 residues. Written as DNA, the CDR3 is TGTGCCACCAGCAGGGCAACAGGGCTCGAGCAGTACTTC. This sequence encodes CATSRATGLEQYF. The variable domain in full, completed from reference TRBV15 and TRBJ2-7, reads DAMVIQNPRYQVTQFGKPVTLSCSQTLNHNVMYWYQQKSSQAPKLLFHYYDKDFNNEADTPDNFQSRRPNTSFCFLDIRSPGLGDTAMYLCATSRATGLEQYFGPGTRLTVT.

The chain couples TRBV7-9 to TRBJ2-1; D possibly corresponds to TRBD2 (6 bases). The CDR3 consists of 15 residues. The germline gives CDR1 SEHNR, CDR2 FQNEAQ (reference sequence). The V end was cut by 5 bases, the J end by 3 bases, with 14 bases between. The CDR3: CASSQETAGYNEQFF. The CDR3 DNA is TGTGCCAGCAGCCAAGAAACAGCGGGCTACAATGAGCAGTTCTTC.

The chain links TRBV2 to TRBJ2-7, with a tentative D call TRBD1 (6 bases). The CDR3 loop spans 15 amino acids. Deletions cut 2 bases from V and 3 bases from J, with 14 bases between. Germline V gene sequence: CDR1 SNHLY, CDR2 FYNNEI. The CDR3 is CASSERTAIHYEQYF. Written as DNA, the CDR3 is TGTGCCAGCAGTGAAAGGACAGCCATCCACTACGAGCAGTACTTC. The whole variable domain, filled in from reference TRBV2 and TRBJ2-7, reads EPEVTQTPSHQVTQMGQEVILRCVPISNHLYFYWYRQILGQKVEFLVSFYNNEISEKSEIFDDQFSVERPDGSNFTLKIRSTKLEDSAMYFCASSERTAIHYEQYFGPGTRLTVT.

The gene calls are TRBV15 and TRBJ1-4; the D is unclear. Germline CDR1 and CDR2: LNHNV and YYDKDF (reference sequence). This CDR3 is built from 13 residues. The ends were cut back, 1 base at V and 8 bases at J, with 8 bases in the middle. This CDR3 is CATSRANGEKLFF. The DNA of the CDR3 is TGTGCCACCAGCAGAGCTAACGGGGAAAAACTGTTTTTT.

This clone was recorded a few times. The V gene is TRBV6-4, the J gene TRBJ2-3; 8 bases match TRBD1. The CDR3 is made up of 15 amino acids. Losses at the gene ends were 5 bases for V and 0 bases for J; bases not matched to a gene: 4. Germline V gives CDR1 MRHNA, CDR2 SNTAGT. The CDR3 bases are TGTGCCAGCAGTCTCACAGGGGGGAGCACAGATACGCAGTATTTT. It specifies CASSLTGGSTDTQYF.